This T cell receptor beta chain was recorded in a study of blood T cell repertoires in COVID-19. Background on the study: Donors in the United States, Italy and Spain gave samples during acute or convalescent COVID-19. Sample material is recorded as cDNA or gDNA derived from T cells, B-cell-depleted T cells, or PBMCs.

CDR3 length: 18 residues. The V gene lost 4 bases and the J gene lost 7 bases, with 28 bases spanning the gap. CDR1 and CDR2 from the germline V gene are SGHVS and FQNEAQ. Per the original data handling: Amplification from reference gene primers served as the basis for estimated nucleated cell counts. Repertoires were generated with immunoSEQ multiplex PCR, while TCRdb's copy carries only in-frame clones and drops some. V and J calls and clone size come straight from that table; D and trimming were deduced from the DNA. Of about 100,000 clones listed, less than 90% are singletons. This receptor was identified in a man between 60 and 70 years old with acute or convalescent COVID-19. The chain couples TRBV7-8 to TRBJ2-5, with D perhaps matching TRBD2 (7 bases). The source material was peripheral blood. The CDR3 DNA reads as TGTGCCAGCAGCTCCCTAGGGGGGGGCGTTCGACCGCCAGGGACCCAGTACTTC. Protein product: CASSSLGGGVRPPGTQYF.